What follows are 26 T cell receptor beta chains derived from one specimen sequenced in a study of shared clonotypes between healthy human individuals. The data were produced by immunoSEQ multiplex PCR, yet TCRdb's version contains in-frame clones alone and is incomplete. The sample holds 400,000 to 500,000 clones, about three quarters seen once. Sequencing was performed on PBMCs. These receptor sequences come from a woman aged 40 to 50 in good health. Some clones in this sample may be carry-over from other donors' samples.

The V call is TRBV7-2, the J call TRBJ2-1; 7 bases agree with TRBD2. The CDR3 is made up of 17 amino acids. Germline CDR1 is SGHTA and CDR2 is FQGNSA. The trim removed 5 bases at V and 4 bases at J, leaving 14 bases unmatched. The CDR3 DNA sequence: TGTGCCAGCAGCCCCAGCCCTAGTCTAGCGGAGTACAATGAGCAGTTCTTC. Translated: CASSPSPSLAEYNEQFF.

J is TRBJ1-1 and V is TRBV6-4; a weak D match, TRBD1 (5 bases). The germline V gene has CDR1 MRHNA and CDR2 SNTAGT. Trimming removed 6 bases at V and 1 base at J, with 9 bases between. CDR3 size: 13 residues. In DNA, the CDR3 is TGTGCCAGCAGAATGGGACCGAACACTGAAGCTTTCTTT. It yields the protein CASRMGPNTEAFF.

The J gene is TRBJ2-7, the V gene TRBV5-4; the match to TRBD2 covers 13 bases. V shed 4 bases and J 2 bases; nucleotides not matched to a gene: 9. CDR3 length: 17 residues. Germline CDR1 and CDR2: SGHNT and YYREEE (reference sequence). CDR3 DNA: TGTGCCAGCAGCCGAGGACTAGCGGGAGATCCGACCTACGAGCAGTACTTC. Its protein is CASSRGLAGDPTYEQYF.

This rearrangement joins TRBV28 to TRBJ2-5; perhaps TRBD1 as D (5 bases). The germline V gene has CDR1 MDHEN and CDR2 SYDVKM. Trimming took 6 bases from V and 2 from J, leaving 7 bases between them. The CDR3 is made up of 12 amino acids. CDR3 bases: TGTGCCAGCAGGCGGACACAAGAGACCCAGTACTTC. It is translated as CASRRTQETQYF.

The chain has TRBV9 and TRBJ2-7; 12 nucleotides agree with TRBD2. The CDR3 totals 16 residues. Germline V lookup: CDR1 SGDLS, CDR2 YYNGEE. The V gene end was trimmed by 4 bases and the J gene end by 2 bases; junction bases not matched to a gene: 7. The CDR3 sequence: CASSPGTSGRPYEQYF. The CDR3 bases are TGTGCCAGCAGCCCGGGGACTAGCGGGCGACCCTACGAGCAGTACTTC. Looking up the rest from reference TRBV9 and TRBJ2-7 gives the full variable domain: DSGVTQTPKHLITATGQRVTLRCSPRSGDLSVYWYQQSLDQGLQFLIQYYNGEERAKGNILERFSAQQFPDLHSELNLSSLELGDSALYFCASSPGTSGRPYEQYFGPGTRLTVT.

V gene TRBV7-9 combines with J gene TRBJ2-7; no firm D call. The CDR3 runs to 15 residues. CDR1 is SEHNR, CDR2 FQNEAQ, per germline (reference sequence). Trimming took 5 bases from V and 3 from J, leaving 17 bases between them. CDR3 DNA: TGTGCCAGCAGCCCCCGGGCTCTCCTAGGCTACGAGCAGTACTTC. This encodes CASSPRALLGYEQYF.

This clone has just a few counts. The chain employs TRBV7-3 and TRBJ2-7; 7 nucleotides line up with TRBD1. J lost 6 bases, V lost 5 bases, and 10 bases had no gene match. This CDR3 is built from 14 residues. Germline V CDR1 and CDR2: SGHTA, FQGTGA. As DNA, the CDR3 is TGTGCCAGCAGCCCGACAGGGACGTCCGGCGAGCAGTACTTC. Amino acids: CASSPTGTSGEQYF. Full variable domain (remainder filled in from reference TRBV7-3 and TRBJ2-7): GAGVSQTPSNKVTEKGKYVELRCDPISGHTALYWYRQSLGQGPEFLIYFQGTGAADDSGLPNDRFFAVRPEGSVSTLKIQRTERGDSAVYLCASSPTGTSGEQYFGPGTRLTVT.

V usage is TRBV11-2 and J usage is TRBJ2-1, with 11 bases identical to TRBD2. Germline CDR1 and CDR2: SGHAT and FQNNGV. This CDR3 is 17 amino acids long. V lost 2 bases to trimming and J lost 3 bases; unmatched junction nucleotides: 6. This CDR3 reads CASSLSLAGGYYNEQFF. In nucleotides, the CDR3 is TGTGCCAGCAGCTTATCGCTAGCGGGAGGTTACTACAATGAGCAGTTCTTC.

This clone was seen only a few times. The chain joins TRBV9 to TRBJ2-1; tentative D call: TRBD2 (6 bases). The CDR3 loop spans 14 amino acids. V lost 2 bases to trimming and J lost 13 bases, with 19 bases between them. Germline V CDR1 and CDR2: SGDLS, YYNGEE. CDR3 nucleotides: TGTGCCAGCAGCGTCCGCTGGGAGTGGCGGGAACAGTTCTTC. Translating gives CASSVRWEWREQFF. The variable domain in full, completed from reference TRBV9 and TRBJ2-1, reads DSGVTQTPKHLITATGQRVTLRCSPRSGDLSVYWYQQSLDQGLQFLIQYYNGEERAKGNILERFSAQQFPDLHSELNLSSLELGDSALYFCASSVRWEWREQFFGPGTRLTVL.

This clone was detected many times. This sequence joins TRBV2 and TRBJ2-2, with 8 bases lining up with TRBD2. V lost 4 bases, J lost 4 bases, and 5 bases stayed unmatched. This CDR3 has 15 residues. CDR1 is SNHLY, CDR2 FYNNEI, per germline. CDR3 in amino acids: CASSVAGRGTGELFF. The CDR3, as DNA: TGTGCCAGCAGTGTAGCGGGGCGTGGCACCGGGGAGCTGTTTTTT.

The chain carries TRBV5-1 and TRBJ2-3, with a weak D call TRBD1 (6 bases). Between the trimmed V and J ends, which lost 3 bases and 2 bases, there was a span of 10 bases. Germline V gene sequence: CDR1 SGHRS, CDR2 YFSETQ. The CDR3 has 14 amino acids. The CDR3 DNA sequence: TGCGCCAGCAGCTCGGACAGAAACACAGATACGCAGTATTTT. Translated, it gives CASSSDRNTDTQYF.

This clone was seen many times. This chain connects TRBV5-1 to TRBJ2-3; a weak D match, TRBD1 (5 bases). Trimming removed 2 bases at V and 6 bases at J, with 10 bases between. The CDR3 is 13 residues long. Germline V lookup: CDR1 SGHRS, CDR2 YFSETQ. The CDR3 region is CASSFWGRDTQYF. CDR3 DNA sequence: TGCGCCAGCAGCTTCTGGGGCAGGGATACGCAGTATTTT.

The chain employs TRBV23-1 and TRBJ2-7; weak D call: TRBD2 (5 bases). TRBV23-1 is labeled an ORF, and its function is uncertain. V was shortened by 5 bases and J by 7 bases, with 24 bases between the two germline ends. The CDR3 sequence is 16 residues long. Here the CDR3 DNA reads TGCGCCAGCAGTACGGTCGCGGCAAATTTGGGGAGTGAGCAGTACTTC. This encodes CASSTVAANLGSEQYF.

The chain links TRBV7-9 to TRBJ1-6; TRBD1 aligns across 7 bases. This CDR3 comprises 15 residues. The germline V gene encodes CDR1 SEHNR and CDR2 FQNEAQ (reference sequence). Losses at the gene ends were 2 bases for V and 6 bases for J; bases not matched to a gene: 4. CDR3 region: CASSLRGTANSPLHF. The CDR3, as DNA: TGTGCCAGCAGCTTAAGGGGGACAGCTAATTCACCCCTCCACTTT.

The CDR3 region is CASSQTGREEGYTF. CDR3 coding DNA: TGTGCCAGCAGTCAAACGGGACGGGAGGAGGGCTACACCTTC. This chain links TRBV2 with TRBJ1-2; possible D gene TRBD1, 5 bases. Deletions cut 5 bases from V and 8 bases from J, with 18 bases between. Germline V gene data show CDR1 as SNHLY and CDR2 as FYNNEI. The CDR3 is 14 residues long.

This chain uses TRBV11-3 with TRBJ2-3; D gene uncertain. With 0 bases removed from V and 0 bases from J, the gap between germline ends came to 7 bases. The CDR3 is made up of 15 amino acids. CDR1 and CDR2 from the germline V gene are SGHNT and YENEEA. Here the CDR3 DNA reads TGTGCCAGCAGCTTAGAAGGGATCAGCACAGATACGCAGTATTTT. Its translation: CASSLEGISTDTQYF.

J is TRBJ2-5 and V is TRBV5-1, with D maybe TRBD2 (5 bases). This CDR3 contains 14 residues. With 3 bases removed from V and 1 base from J, the gap between germline ends came to 10 bases. The germline gives CDR1 SGHRS, CDR2 YFSETQ. Here the CDR3 reads CASSSDGVQETQYF. CDR3 nucleotide sequence: TGCGCCAGCAGCTCCGACGGGGTCCAAGAGACCCAGTACTTC.

The chain employs TRBV7-2 and TRBJ2-7, with TRBD1 as a possible D gene (6 bases). V shed 1 base and J shed 2 bases, with 12 bases lying between them. The CDR3 loop spans 15 amino acids. Germline CDR1 is SGHTA and CDR2 is FQGNSA. This CDR3 reads CASSLGNRAPYEQYF. CDR3 DNA: TGTGCCAGCAGCTTAGGGAACAGGGCCCCCTACGAGCAGTACTTC.

In its sample, this clone was seen once. The chain is built from TRBV21-1 and TRBJ2-5; TRBD2 reflects the table's D call only, with no check against the DNA. TRBV21-1 is a pseudogene locus. CDR3 size: 16 residues. The CDR3 loop is CASSKAYRGSVETQYF. The CDR3 bases are TGTGCCAGCAGCAAAGCGTACCGCGGGAGTGTGGAGACCCAGTACTTC.

This clone turned up a few times. Only one base separates this from a far larger clonotype, so it likely reflects a read error. The identical CDR3 is also encoded by other nucleotide sequences in the sample. The rearrangement joins TRBV15 to TRBJ1-1; no clear D gene. Germline V CDR1 and CDR2: LNHNV, YYDKDF (reference sequence). This CDR3 region has 12 residues. The CDR3 protein is CATSKGYTEAFF. Here the CDR3 DNA reads TGCGCCACCAGCAAGGGATACACTGAAGCTTTCTTT.

This clone was observed once. The V and J genes are TRBV27 and TRBJ2-5, with TRBD1 matching over 11 bases. The trim removed 0 bases at V and 5 bases at J, leaving 8 bases unmatched. Per the germline V gene, CDR1 is MNHEY and CDR2 is SMNVEV (reference sequence). The CDR3 is 17 residues long. The CDR3 nucleotides are TGTGCCAGCAGTTTATCGAGGGGACAGGGGGTTTCCGAGACCCAGTACTTC. The encoded protein is CASSLSRGQGVSETQYF.

The chain is built from TRBV5-1 and TRBJ2-7, with 12 bases matching TRBD1. CDR1 is SGHRS, CDR2 YFSETQ, per germline. V lost 5 bases, J lost 6 bases, and 9 bases stayed unmatched. There are 15 residues in the CDR3. The CDR3 sequence is CASSQQGQGALEQYF. CDR3 in DNA: TGCGCCAGCAGTCAGCAGGGACAGGGGGCGCTCGAGCAGTACTTC.

The gene calls are TRBV2 and TRBJ1-3, with TRBD1 as a possible D gene (5 bases). V dropped 4 bases and J dropped 0 bases, with 13 bases sitting between them. This CDR3 contains 16 residues. Germline V gene data show CDR1 as SNHLY and CDR2 as FYNNEI. The chain's CDR3 is CASSVFGAGSGNTIYF. The CDR3, as DNA: TGTGCCAGCAGTGTGTTTGGGGCGGGCTCTGGAAACACCATATATTTT. The complete variable domain, with remaining parts taken from reference TRBV2 and TRBJ1-3, reads EPEVTQTPSHQVTQMGQEVILRCVPISNHLYFYWYRQILGQKVEFLVSFYNNEISEKSEIFDDQFSVERPDGSNFTLKIRSTKLEDSAMYFCASSVFGAGSGNTIYFGEGSWLTVV.

The V call is TRBV5-4, the J call TRBJ2-7; possibly TRBD2 for D (5 bases). CDR3 size: 13 residues. V lost 4 bases and J lost 0, with 8 bases in between. CDR1 and CDR2 (germline): SGHNT, YYREEE (reference sequence). The CDR3 protein is CASSREGSYEQYF. In DNA, the CDR3 is TGTGCCAGCAGCCGCGAGGGCTCCTACGAGCAGTACTTC.

The chain links TRBV2 to TRBJ1-2; D ambiguous. Trimming left V 4 bases short and J 9 bases short, with 12 bases between. The V gene's germline CDR1 is SNHLY and CDR2 FYNNEI. CDR3 length: 12 residues. For the CDR3, the DNA is TGTGCCAGCAGTGCGTCGAAGACACGCTACACCTTC. Translating it yields CASSASKTRYTF.

The chain joins TRBV10-2 to TRBJ2-1; the match to TRBD2 covers 7 bases. CDR3 length: 14 residues. Germline-derived CDR1 and CDR2 are WSHSY and SAAADI. V shed 6 bases, J shed 9 bases, and the junction held 11 bases outside the gene matches. The CDR3 nucleotides read TGCGCCAGCAGGTGGGCTAGCGAGCGGGGTGAGCAGTTCTTC. It yields the protein CASRWASERGEQFF.